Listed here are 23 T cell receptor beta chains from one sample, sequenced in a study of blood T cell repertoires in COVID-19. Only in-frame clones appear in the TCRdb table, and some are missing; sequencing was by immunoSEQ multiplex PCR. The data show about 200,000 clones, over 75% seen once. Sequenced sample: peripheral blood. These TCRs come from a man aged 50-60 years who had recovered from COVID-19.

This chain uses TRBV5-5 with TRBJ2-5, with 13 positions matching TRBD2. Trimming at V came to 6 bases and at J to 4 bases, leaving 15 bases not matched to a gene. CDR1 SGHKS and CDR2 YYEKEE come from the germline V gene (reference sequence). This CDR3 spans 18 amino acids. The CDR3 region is CASTKTSGGLNPLETQYF. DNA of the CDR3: TGTGCCAGCACCAAGACTAGCGGGGGGCTAAACCCCTTAGAGACCCAGTACTTC.

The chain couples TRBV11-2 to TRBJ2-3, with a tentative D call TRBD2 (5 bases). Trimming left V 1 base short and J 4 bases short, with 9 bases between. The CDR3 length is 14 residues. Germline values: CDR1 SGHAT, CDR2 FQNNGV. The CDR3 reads CASSLGLSADTQYF. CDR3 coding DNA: TGTGCCAGCAGCTTAGGGCTTAGCGCAGATACGCAGTATTTT.

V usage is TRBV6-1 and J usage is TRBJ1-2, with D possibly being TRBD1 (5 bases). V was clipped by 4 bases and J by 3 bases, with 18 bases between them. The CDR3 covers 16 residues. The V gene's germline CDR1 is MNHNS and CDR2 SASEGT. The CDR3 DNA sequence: TGTGCCAGCAGTGGAATGAGGGGACCGGGGGACTATGGCTACACCTTC. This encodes CASSGMRGPGDYGYTF.

This chain's CDR3 is CASRNQGRQWYGYTF. CDR3 sequence (DNA): TGTGCCAGCAGAAACCAGGGGAGACAGTGGTATGGCTACACCTTC. V is TRBV6-5 and J is TRBJ1-2, with D maybe TRBD1 (6 bases). Trimming removed 6 bases from V and 5 bases from J, with 19 bases in between. Germline values: CDR1 MNHEY, CDR2 SVGAGI. There are 15 residues in the CDR3.

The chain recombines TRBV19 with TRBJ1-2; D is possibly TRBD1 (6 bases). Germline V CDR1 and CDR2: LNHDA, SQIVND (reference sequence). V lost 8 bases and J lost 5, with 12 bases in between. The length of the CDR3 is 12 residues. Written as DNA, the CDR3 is TGTGCCAGTCGGGACACCCAATATGGCTACACCTTC. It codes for CASRDTQYGYTF. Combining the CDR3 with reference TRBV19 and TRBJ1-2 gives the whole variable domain DGGITQSPKYLFRKEGQNVTLSCEQNLNHDAMYWYRQDPGQGLRLIYYSQIVNDFQKGDIAEGYSVSREKKESFPLTVTSAQKNPTAFYLCASRDTQYGYTFGSGTRLTVV.

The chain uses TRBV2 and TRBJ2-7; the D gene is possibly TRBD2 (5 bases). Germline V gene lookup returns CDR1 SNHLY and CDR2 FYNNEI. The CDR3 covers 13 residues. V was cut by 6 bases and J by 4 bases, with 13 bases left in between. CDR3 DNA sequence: TGTGCCAGCAGCTTAGGACTTGAATACGAGCAGTACTTC. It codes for CASSLGLEYEQYF.

CDR3 DNA: TGCGCCAGCAGCCAAGTTTCATCCAGGCCCGATACGCAGTATTTT. It yields the protein CASSQVSSRPDTQYF. This chain uses TRBV4-1 with TRBJ2-3; D uncertain. V lost 1 base and J lost 6, with 14 bases in between. From germline, CDR1 is MGHRA and CDR2 YSYEKL. The CDR3 contains 15 residues.

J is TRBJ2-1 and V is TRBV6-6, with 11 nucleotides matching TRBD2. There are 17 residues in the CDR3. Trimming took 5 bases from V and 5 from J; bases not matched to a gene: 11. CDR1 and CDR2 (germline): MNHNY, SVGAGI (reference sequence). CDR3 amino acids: CASSHPGILAGDNEQFF. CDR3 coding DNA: TGTGCCAGCAGTCACCCGGGGATACTAGCGGGAGACAATGAGCAGTTCTTC.

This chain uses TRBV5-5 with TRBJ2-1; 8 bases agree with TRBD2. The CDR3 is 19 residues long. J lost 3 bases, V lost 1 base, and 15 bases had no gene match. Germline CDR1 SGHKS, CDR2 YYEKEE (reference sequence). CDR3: CASSLSIPSGSGFYNEQFF. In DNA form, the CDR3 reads TGTGCCAGCAGCTTGTCGATTCCTAGCGGGTCCGGCTTCTACAATGAGCAGTTCTTC.

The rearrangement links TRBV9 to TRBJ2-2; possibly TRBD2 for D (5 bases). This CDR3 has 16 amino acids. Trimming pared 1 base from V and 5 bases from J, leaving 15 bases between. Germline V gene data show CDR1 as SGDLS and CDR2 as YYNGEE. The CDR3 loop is CASSVRSSEMTGELFF. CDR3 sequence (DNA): TGTGCCAGCAGCGTAAGAAGTAGCGAGATGACCGGGGAGCTGTTTTTT.

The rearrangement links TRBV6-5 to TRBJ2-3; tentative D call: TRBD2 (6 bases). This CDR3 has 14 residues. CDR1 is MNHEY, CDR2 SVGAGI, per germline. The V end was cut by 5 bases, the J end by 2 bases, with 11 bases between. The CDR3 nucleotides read TGTGCCAGCAGTCCGGGAGCGCCCACAGATACGCAGTATTTT. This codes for CASSPGAPTDTQYF.

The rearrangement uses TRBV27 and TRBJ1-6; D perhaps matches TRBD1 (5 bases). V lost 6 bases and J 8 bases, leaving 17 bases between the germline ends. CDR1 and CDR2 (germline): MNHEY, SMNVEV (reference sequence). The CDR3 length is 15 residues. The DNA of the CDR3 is TGTGCCAGCAGCACCAGTGGGGGGTGGTATTCACCCCTCCACTTT. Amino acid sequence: CASSTSGGWYSPLHF.

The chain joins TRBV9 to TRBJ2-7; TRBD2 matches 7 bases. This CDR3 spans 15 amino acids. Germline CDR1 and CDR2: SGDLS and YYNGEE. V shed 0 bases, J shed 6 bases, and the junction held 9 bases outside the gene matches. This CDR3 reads CASSVEMTGGGEQYF. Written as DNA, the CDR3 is TGTGCCAGCAGCGTAGAAATGACGGGAGGTGGCGAGCAGTACTTC.

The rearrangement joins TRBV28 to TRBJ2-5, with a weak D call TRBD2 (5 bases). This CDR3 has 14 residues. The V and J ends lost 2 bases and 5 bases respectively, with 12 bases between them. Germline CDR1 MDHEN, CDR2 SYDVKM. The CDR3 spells CASSLGGRRETQYF. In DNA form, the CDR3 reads TGTGCCAGCAGTTTAGGCGGGCGGCGGGAGACCCAGTACTTC.

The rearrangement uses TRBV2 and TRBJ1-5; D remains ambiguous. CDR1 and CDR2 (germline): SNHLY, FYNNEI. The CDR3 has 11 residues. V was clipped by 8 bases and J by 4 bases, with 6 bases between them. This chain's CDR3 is CASGPNQPQHF. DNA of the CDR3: TGTGCCAGCGGGCCTAATCAGCCCCAGCATTTT.

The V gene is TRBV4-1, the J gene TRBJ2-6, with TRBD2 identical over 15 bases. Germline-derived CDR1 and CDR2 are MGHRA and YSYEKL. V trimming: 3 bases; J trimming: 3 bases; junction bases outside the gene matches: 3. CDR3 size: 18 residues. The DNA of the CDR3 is TGCGCCAGCAGCCAGGGACTAGCGGGAGGAGGTGGGGCCAACGTCCTGACTTTC. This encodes CASSQGLAGGGGANVLTF.

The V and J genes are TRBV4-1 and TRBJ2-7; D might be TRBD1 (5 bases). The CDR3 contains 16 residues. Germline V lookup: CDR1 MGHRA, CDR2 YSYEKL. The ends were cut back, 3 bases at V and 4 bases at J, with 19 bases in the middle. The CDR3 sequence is CASSHKPGLVEYEQYF. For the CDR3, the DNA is TGCGCCAGCAGCCACAAACCAGGGTTGGTAGAGTACGAGCAGTACTTC.

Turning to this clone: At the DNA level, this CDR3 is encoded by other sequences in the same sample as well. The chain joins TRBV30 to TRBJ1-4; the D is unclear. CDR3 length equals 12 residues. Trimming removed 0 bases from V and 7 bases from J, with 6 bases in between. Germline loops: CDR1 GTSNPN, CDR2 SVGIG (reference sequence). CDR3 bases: TGTGCCTGGAGTGTACTTCGTGAAAAACTGTTTTTT. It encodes CAWSVLREKLFF.

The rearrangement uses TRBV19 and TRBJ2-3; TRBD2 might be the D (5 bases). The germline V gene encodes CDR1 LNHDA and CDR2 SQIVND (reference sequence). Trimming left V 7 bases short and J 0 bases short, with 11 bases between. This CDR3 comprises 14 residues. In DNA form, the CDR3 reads TGTGCCAGTATGGGAGCCCTTAGCACAGATACGCAGTATTTT. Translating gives CASMGALSTDTQYF.

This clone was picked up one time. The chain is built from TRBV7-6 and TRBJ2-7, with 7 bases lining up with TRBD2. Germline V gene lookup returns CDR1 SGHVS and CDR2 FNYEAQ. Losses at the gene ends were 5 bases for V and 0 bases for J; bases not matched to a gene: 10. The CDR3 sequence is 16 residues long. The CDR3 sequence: CASSRGSGIGSYEQYF. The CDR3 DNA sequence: TGTGCCAGCAGCCGTGGCAGCGGGATAGGCTCCTACGAGCAGTACTTC.

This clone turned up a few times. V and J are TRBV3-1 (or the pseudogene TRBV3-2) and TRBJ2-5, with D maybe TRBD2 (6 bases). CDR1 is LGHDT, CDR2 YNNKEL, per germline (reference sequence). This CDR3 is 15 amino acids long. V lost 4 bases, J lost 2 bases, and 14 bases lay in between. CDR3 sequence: CASSPDPGLQETQYF. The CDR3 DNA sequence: TGTGCCAGCAGCCCTGATCCGGGACTGCAAGAGACCCAGTACTTC.

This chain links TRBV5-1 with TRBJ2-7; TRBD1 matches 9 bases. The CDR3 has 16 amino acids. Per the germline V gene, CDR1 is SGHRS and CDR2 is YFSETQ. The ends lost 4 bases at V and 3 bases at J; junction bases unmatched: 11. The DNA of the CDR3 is TGCGCCAGCAGCACCGGGACAGGGTTTTCTCTCTACGAGCAGTACTTC. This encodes CASSTGTGFSLYEQYF. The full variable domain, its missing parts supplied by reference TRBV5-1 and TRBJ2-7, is KAGVTQTPRYLIKTRGQQVTLSCSPISGHRSVSWYQQTPGQGLQFLFEYFSETQRNKGNFPGRFSGRQFSNSRSEMNVSTLELGDSALYLCASSTGTGFSLYEQYFGPGTRLTVT.

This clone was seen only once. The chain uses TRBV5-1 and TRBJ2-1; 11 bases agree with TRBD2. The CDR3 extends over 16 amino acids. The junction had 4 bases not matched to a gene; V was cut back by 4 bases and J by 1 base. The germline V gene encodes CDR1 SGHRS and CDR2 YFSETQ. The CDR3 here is CASSTGTSGSYNEQFF. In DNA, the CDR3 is TGCGCCAGCAGCACTGGGACTAGCGGATCCTACAATGAGCAGTTCTTC.